This T cell receptor beta chain was sequenced in a study of Ad26.COV2.S vaccination and SARS-CoV-2 variants. Whole-study context: Vaccine-arm donor from the placebo-controlled COV1001 Ad26.COV2.S trial.

CDR3 length equals 13 residues. Trimming took off 0 bases at V and 4 bases at J, with 2 bases between the two ends. Germline loops: CDR1 SGDLS, CDR2 YYNGEE. The treatment here: around 19 received Ad26.COV2.S at low or high dose, single or two shots; a few received placebo; per-sample allocation not given. Sampling was done on day 63 after the first vaccine or placebo injection. This person who donated was an adult of 18-55 years in Boston. Study outcomes and limitations: Following vaccination, spike-specific CD8+ and CD4+ T cell responses reportedly exhibited substantial breadth.

The method was immunoSEQ multiplex PCR; TCRdb's version includes in-frame clones alone and lacks a portion of them. The sample shows 200,000 to 250,000 clones, over 75% of them seen only once. Remarks on this clone: The antigen is not known.

The specimen comprised peripheral blood, sampled in a trial of Ad26.COV2.S vaccine versus placebo. This chain uses TRBV9 with TRBJ2-6; D unresolved. The origin of this receptor is a person between 18 and 60 years old who received the Ad26.COV2.S COVID-19 vaccine or a placebo. The chain's CDR3 is CASSVVGANVLTF. The CDR3 nucleotides are TGTGCCAGCAGCGTAGTGGGGGCCAACGTCCTGACTTTC.